The rows below give T cell receptor beta chains drawn from one sample of a study of cytomegalovirus exposure and HLA in healthy donors. Clones were sequenced by immunoSEQ multiplex PCR, and TCRdb holds only the in-frame ones, with some missing. The sample lists 150,000 to 200,000 clones, roughly 77% occurring once. Sequenced sample: PBMCs. These receptors were collected from a male donor in good health and CMV-seronegative. The CDR3 runs from the conserved cysteine through the conserved F or W. Fields, in order: J gene, clone size, V gene, D gene, CDR3 DNA, CDR3 protein. The D gene is left open where the match is weak. Only some rows state a clone size, as once, few, many or a class for expanded clones.

j_gene: TRBJ2-2
abundance: NA
v_gene: TRBV11-1
d_gene: NA
CDR3nt: TGTGCCAGCGGCAGTAAATCCGACACCGGGGAGCTGTTTTTT
CDR3aa: CASGSKSDTGELFF

j_gene: TRBJ2-5
abundance: few
v_gene: TRBV12-5
d_gene: NA
CDR3nt: TGTGCTAGTGGTTCCGGGGGGCCGGAGGAGACCCAGTACTTC
CDR3aa: CASGSGGPEETQYF

j_gene: TRBJ2-1
abundance: NA
v_gene: TRBV7-9
d_gene: NA
CDR3nt: TGTGCCAGCAGTGAGCTGGAGCTCGATGAGCAGTTCTTC
CDR3aa: CASSELELDEQFF

j_gene: TRBJ2-1
abundance: few
v_gene: TRBV9
d_gene: NA
CDR3nt: TGTGCCAGCAGCGTAGCCCCGGGGATGGGAGCGGATGAGCAGTTCTTC
CDR3aa: CASSVAPGMGADEQFF

j_gene: TRBJ2-1
abundance: NA
v_gene: TRBV5-1
d_gene: TRBD1
CDR3nt: TGCGCCAGCAGCTTGGGTAACAGGGGGAATGAGCAGTTCTTC
CDR3aa: CASSLGNRGNEQFF

j_gene: TRBJ1-1
abundance: few
v_gene: TRBV4-1
d_gene: NA
CDR3nt: TGCGCCAGCAGCCAATCCGCAGGGTCGAACACTGAAGCTTTCTTT
CDR3aa: CASSQSAGSNTEAFF

j_gene: TRBJ1-6
abundance: NA
v_gene: TRBV27
d_gene: NA
CDR3nt: TGTGCCAGCAGTTCGGGGTTTAGCTATAATTCACCCCTCCACTTT
CDR3aa: CASSSGFSYNSPLHF

j_gene: TRBJ1-5
abundance: few
v_gene: TRBV4-2
d_gene: NA
CDR3nt: TGTGCCAGCAGCCAAGATATAAATCAGCCCCAGCATTTT
CDR3aa: CASSQDINQPQHF

j_gene: TRBJ2-7
abundance: NA
v_gene: TRBV5-1
d_gene: NA
CDR3nt: TGCGCCAGCAGCTTGCAGAGACAGAACTACGAGCAGTACTTC
CDR3aa: CASSLQRQNYEQYF

j_gene: TRBJ1-4
abundance: few
v_gene: TRBV5-1
d_gene: TRBD1
CDR3nt: TGCGCCAGCCGATACGGGACAGGAGGAAATGAAAAACTGTTTTTT
CDR3aa: CASRYGTGGNEKLFF

j_gene: TRBJ1-1
abundance: few
v_gene: TRBV13
d_gene: NA
CDR3nt: TGTGCCAGCAGCTCCGTCCCTAACACTGAAGCTTTCTTT
CDR3aa: CASSSVPNTEAFF

j_gene: TRBJ2-1
abundance: NA
v_gene: TRBV9
d_gene: TRBD2
CDR3nt: TGTGCCAGCAGCGTAGGGACTAGCGGGTACAATGAGCAGTTCTTC
CDR3aa: CASSVGTSGYNEQFF

j_gene: TRBJ1-2
abundance: NA
v_gene: TRBV4-2
d_gene: NA
CDR3nt: TGTGCCAGCAGCTCTGGCACGGGGGAGAAGGATGGCTACACCTTC
CDR3aa: CASSSGTGEKDGYTF

j_gene: TRBJ1-6
abundance: few
v_gene: TRBV6-6
d_gene: NA
CDR3nt: TGTGCCAGCAGTTACTCTTTACAGGGCTGGAATTCACCCCTCCACTTT
CDR3aa: CASSYSLQGWNSPLHF

j_gene: TRBJ1-1
abundance: NA
v_gene: TRBV6-5
d_gene: NA
CDR3nt: TGTGCCAGCAGTTGGGGCGGGGGCGGGAGCACTGAAGCTTTCTTT
CDR3aa: CASSWGGGGSTEAFF

j_gene: TRBJ2-1
abundance: NA
v_gene: TRBV9
d_gene: TRBD2
CDR3nt: TGTGCCAGCAGCGGGCAGCGGGGGGGCTTTTACAATGAGCAGTTCTTC
CDR3aa: CASSGQRGGFYNEQFF

j_gene: TRBJ1-1
abundance: once
v_gene: TRBV29-1
d_gene: NA
CDR3nt: TGCAGCGCCGGGGGGGACACTGAAGCTTTCTTT
CDR3aa: CSAGGDTEAFF

j_gene: TRBJ2-1
abundance: NA
v_gene: TRBV6-5
d_gene: NA
CDR3nt: TGTGCCAGCAGACAGGCAGGGCGGAACAATGAGCAGTTCTTC
CDR3aa: CASRQAGRNNEQFF